These 21 T cell receptor beta chains were all obtained from the same sample, sequenced in a study of CD8 T cells in Susac syndrome. Reverse transcription used about 0.5 to 1 ug RNA and random hexamers. Using its own MiXCR run on the immunoSEQ multiplex PCR reads, TCRdb lists one record per CDR3 protein. The table has 150,000 to 200,000 distinct CDR3 sequences, 80% to 95% seen once. The sample comprised CD4+ T cells from PBMCs. These receptors came from a human donor in good health.

The chain couples TRBV5-1 to TRBJ1-2; possible D gene TRBD1, 5 bases. The V end lost 0 bases, the J end lost 4 bases, and 7 bases lay between the germline ends. This CDR3 spans 13 amino acids. Germline V gene lookup returns CDR1 SGHRS and CDR2 YFSETQ. The CDR3 DNA follows: TGCGCCAGCAGCTTGGAAGGGGCCTATGGCTACACCTTC. Translated: CASSLEGAYGYTF.

The chain has TRBV20-1 and TRBJ1-1; possibly TRBD1 for D (6 bases). V was cut by 5 bases and J by 3 bases, with 13 bases left in between. This CDR3 has 13 residues. Germline V gene data show CDR1 as DFQATT and CDR2 as SNEGSKA (reference sequence). The CDR3 DNA is TGCAGTGCTCCGACAGGTTCTTACACTGAAGCTTTCTTT. Translating gives CSAPTGSYTEAFF.

This chain links TRBV10-3 with TRBJ1-1; 7 nucleotides line up with TRBD1. CDR1 and CDR2 from the germline V gene are ENHRY and SYGVKD. This CDR3 region has 13 residues. J gave up 1 base and V 8 bases, and 4 bases lay outside the gene matches. DNA of the CDR3: TGTGCCATCCAAAGGGACAGGAACACTGAAGCTTTCTTT. Its protein product is CAIQRDRNTEAFF.

This chain connects TRBV28 to TRBJ1-5, with D perhaps TRBD1 (6 bases). CDR3 length equals 16 residues. Trimming stripped 6 bases from V and 1 base from J, with 16 bases between. CDR1 is MDHEN and CDR2 is SYDVKM in the germline V gene. This CDR3 reads CASSTTGRGSNQPQHF. The CDR3, as DNA: TGTGCCAGCAGCACAACAGGGCGAGGGAGCAATCAGCCCCAGCATTTT.

This chain uses TRBV6-1 with TRBJ2-3; D tentatively reads TRBD1 or TRBD2 (5 bases each). The ends were cut back, 5 bases at V and 3 bases at J, with 12 bases in the middle. In germline, CDR1 is MNHNS, CDR2 SASEGT. This CDR3 is 14 amino acids long. The CDR3 region has the DNA TGTGCCAGCAGTACCGAATGGGGGACAGATACGCAGTATTTT. Amino acid sequence: CASSTEWGTDTQYF.

The V gene is TRBV6-6, the J gene TRBJ2-7; D gene uncertain. Looked up from germline, CDR1 is MNHNY and CDR2 is SVGAGI (reference sequence). This CDR3 spans 14 amino acids. V was cut by 0 bases and J by 5 bases, with 11 bases left in between. DNA for the CDR3: TGTGCCAGCAGTTACTCTCGGCGGCTGCACGAGCAGTACTTC. Translated: CASSYSRRLHEQYF.

This chain joins TRBV6-5 and TRBJ2-3, with TRBD2 matching over 7 bases. V shed 2 bases and J 2 bases; nucleotides not matched to a gene: 4. The V gene's germline CDR1 is MNHEY and CDR2 SVGAGI. CDR3 length: 15 amino acids. This chain's CDR3 is CASSYAAGPTDTQYF. The CDR3 nucleotides are TGTGCCAGCAGTTACGCAGCGGGGCCCACAGATACGCAGTATTTT.

This rearrangement joins TRBV6-5 to TRBJ2-7, with 11 positions matching TRBD1. The germline V gene has CDR1 MNHEY and CDR2 SVGAGI. V was pared by 5 bases and J by 2 bases, with 2 bases of the junction left unmatched. CDR3 length equals 14 residues. CDR3 bases: TGTGCCAGCAGTGGGGACAGGGGGGCCTACGAGCAGTACTTC. It specifies CASSGDRGAYEQYF.

This clonotype was counted a few times. This sequence joins TRBV12-3 or TRBV12-4 and TRBJ2-1; D not resolved. This CDR3 is built from 11 residues. V gave up 2 bases and J gave up 8 bases, with 4 bases separating them. This CDR3 reads CASSLRDEQFF. In DNA, the CDR3 is TGTGCCAGCAGTTTAAGGGATGAGCAGTTCTTC.

V usage is TRBV20-1 and J usage is TRBJ1-6; 7 bases line up with TRBD1. With 6 bases clipped from V and 10 bases from J, the junction kept 12 bases outside the gene matches. CDR1 is DFQATT, CDR2 SNEGSKA, per germline (reference sequence). This CDR3 is built from 14 residues. DNA for the CDR3: TGCAGTGCGCCCCGACAGGGAGTAAACTCACCCCTCCACTTT. This sequence encodes CSAPRQGVNSPLHF.

The gene calls are TRBV5-6 and TRBJ1-5, with 9 bases lining up with TRBD1. Germline V CDR1 and CDR2: SGHDT, YYEEEE. The V and J ends lost 2 bases and 3 bases, in that order; junction bases with no gene match: 6. CDR3 size: 16 residues. The CDR3 region is CASSFSGQGFNQPQHF. Here the CDR3 DNA reads TGTGCCAGCAGCTTCTCGGGACAGGGCTTCAATCAGCCCCAGCATTTT.

The rearrangement uses TRBV19 and TRBJ2-5, with 11 bases aligning to TRBD2. The J segment lost 0 bases and the V segment lost 4 bases, leaving 4 bases of the junction unmatched. In germline, CDR1 is LNHDA, CDR2 SQIVND (reference sequence). The CDR3 spans 16 residues. This CDR3 reads CASSTRTSGYQETQYF. The CDR3, as DNA: TGTGCCAGTAGTACCCGGACTAGCGGGTACCAAGAGACCCAGTACTTC.

V usage is TRBV10-3 and J usage is TRBJ2-1, with TRBD1 as a possible D gene (5 bases). This CDR3 comprises 14 residues. Per germline, CDR1 ENHRY and CDR2 SYGVKD. V lost 3 bases to trimming and J lost 6 bases, with 12 bases between them. The CDR3 coding sequence is TGTGCCATCAGTGAAGGGCTAGGGGTCAATGAGCAGTTCTTC. It translates to CAISEGLGVNEQFF.

The genes are TRBV9 and TRBJ1-5; D is undetermined. The CDR3 runs 15 residues. Per the germline V gene, CDR1 is SGDLS and CDR2 is YYNGEE. Between the trimmed V and J ends, which lost 0 bases and 0 bases, there was a span of 7 bases. The CDR3 DNA sequence: TGTGCCAGCAGCGTAGCGGCTGATAGCAATCAGCCCCAGCATTTT. Protein product: CASSVAADSNQPQHF.

The rearrangement joins TRBV10-3 to TRBJ1-3, with unresolved D. Germline CDR1 is ENHRY and CDR2 is SYGVKD. The ends were cut back, 0 bases at V and 4 bases at J, with 10 bases in the middle. The CDR3 covers 15 residues. CDR3 sequence reads: CAISESAQLGNTIYF. In DNA, the CDR3 is TGTGCCATCAGTGAGTCAGCGCAGCTCGGAAACACCATATATTTT.

Here the CDR3 DNA reads TGTGCCGGTTCAGCCTATGGGGGCTACACCTTC. This sequence encodes CAGSAYGGYTF. V and J are TRBV19 and TRBJ1-2; no definite D call. CDR3 length equals 11 residues. Germline V CDR1 and CDR2: LNHDA, SQIVND (reference sequence). V lost 11 bases and J lost 8, with 15 bases in between.

This sequence joins TRBV4-1 and TRBJ2-5, with 7 positions matching TRBD1. V lost 1 base and J lost 4; bases outside the gene matches: 6. Germline CDR1 is MGHRA and CDR2 is YSYEKL. The CDR3 spans 15 residues. The CDR3 is CASSQGQGVGETQYF. The CDR3 DNA is TGCGCCAGCAGCCAAGGACAGGGAGTAGGAGAGACCCAGTACTTC.

The chain employs TRBV9 and TRBJ2-3; 7 nucleotides align to TRBD1. Germline V gene lookup returns CDR1 SGDLS and CDR2 YYNGEE. J gave up 6 bases and V 1 base, and 8 bases lay outside the gene matches. The CDR3 loop spans 15 amino acids. CDR3 nucleotide sequence: TGTGCCAGCAGCGTACACCCCGACAGGGTGGATACGCAGTATTTT. This gives the protein CASSVHPDRVDTQYF.

The chain couples TRBV30 to TRBJ1-5; D is undetermined. Germline V lookup: CDR1 GTSNPN, CDR2 SVGIG (reference sequence). The CDR3 consists of 13 residues. Trimming shortened V by 0 bases and J by 4 bases, and 7 bases separated the two germline ends. The DNA of the CDR3 is TGTGCCTGGAGTGTACTCGGTAATCAGCCCCAGCATTTT. Its translation: CAWSVLGNQPQHF.

This chain joins TRBV25-1 and TRBJ1-5; a possible D gene is TRBD1 (5 bases). The V end was cut by 3 bases, the J end by 11 bases, with 11 bases between. The length of the CDR3 is 12 residues. Looked up from germline, CDR1 is MGHDK and CDR2 is SYGVNS. In DNA, the CDR3 is TGTGCCAGCAGTGACGGGACTGGGGCCCAGCATTTT. Its translation is CASSDGTGAQHF.

This chain connects TRBV5-1 to TRBJ2-1; 7 nucleotides match TRBD1. The CDR3 totals 14 residues. Germline lookup yields CDR1 SGHRS and CDR2 YFSETQ. J was trimmed by 6 bases and V by 0 bases; bases with no gene match: 3. The DNA of the CDR3 is TGCGCCAGCAGCTTGGCCAGGGGGACCAATGAGCAGTTCTTC. Translation gives CASSLARGTNEQFF.